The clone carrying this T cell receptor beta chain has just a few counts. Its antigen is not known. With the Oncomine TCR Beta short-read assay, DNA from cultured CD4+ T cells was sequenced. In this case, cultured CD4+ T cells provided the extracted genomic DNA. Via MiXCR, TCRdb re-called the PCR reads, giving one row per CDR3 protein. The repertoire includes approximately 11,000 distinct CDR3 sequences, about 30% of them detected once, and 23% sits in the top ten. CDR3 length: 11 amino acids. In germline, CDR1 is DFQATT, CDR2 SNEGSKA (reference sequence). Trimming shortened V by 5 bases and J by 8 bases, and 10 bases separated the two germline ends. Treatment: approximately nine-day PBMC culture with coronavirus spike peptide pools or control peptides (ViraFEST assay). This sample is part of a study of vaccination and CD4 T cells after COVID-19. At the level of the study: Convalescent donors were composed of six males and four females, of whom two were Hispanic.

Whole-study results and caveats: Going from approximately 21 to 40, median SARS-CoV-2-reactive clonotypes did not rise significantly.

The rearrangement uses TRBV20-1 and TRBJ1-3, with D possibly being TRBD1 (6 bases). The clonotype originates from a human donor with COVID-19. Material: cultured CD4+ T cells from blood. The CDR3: CSALQGYTIYF. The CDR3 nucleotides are TGCAGTGCTTTACAGGGTTACACCATATATTTT.